Below are 32 T cell receptor beta chains sequenced from a single sample in a study of shared clonotypes between healthy human individuals. The assay was immunoSEQ multiplex PCR, and TCRdb's table has in-frame clones only and misses some. The table includes about 1.1 million clones, 78% detected once. The material sequenced was memory CD4+ T cells from PBMCs. Subset of the sample: CD45RA-negative fraction. The origin of the receptors is a man aged 18 to 30 in good health. Some clones in this sample may be carry-over from other donors' samples.

This chain links TRBV10-2 with TRBJ2-2, with 8 bases fitting TRBD2. The ends lost 4 bases at V and 9 bases at J; junction bases unmatched: 13. The CDR3 consists of 16 residues. CDR1 and CDR2 from the germline V gene are WSHSY and SAAADI. CDR3 in amino acids: CASSGGMFAGGRELFF. As DNA, the CDR3 is TGCGCCAGCAGTGGGGGGATGTTTGCGGGAGGTAGGGAGCTGTTTTTT.

The chain recombines TRBV5-1 with TRBJ2-3; the D gene is possibly TRBD1 (5 bases). Germline V gives CDR1 SGHRS, CDR2 YFSETQ. V was pared by 0 bases and J by 6 bases, with 17 bases between. This CDR3 contains 16 residues. CDR3 residues: CASSLEVDRGRDTQYF. CDR3 nucleotide sequence: TGCGCCAGCAGCTTGGAGGTAGATAGGGGCAGGGATACGCAGTATTTT.

The chain is built from TRBV6-6 and TRBJ2-1; possible D gene TRBD2, 6 bases. Between the trimmed V and J ends, which lost 6 bases and 10 bases, there was a span of 19 bases. CDR1 and CDR2 from the germline V gene are MNHNY and SVGAGI (reference sequence). CDR3 length: 14 residues. CDR3 sequence: CASSPQRVSREQFF. CDR3 nucleotide sequence: TGTGCCAGCAGCCCCCAGCGGGTGAGTAGAGAGCAGTTCTTC.

The chain carries TRBV5-1 and TRBJ2-5, with D possibly being TRBD1 (5 bases). CDR3 size: 12 residues. Germline V CDR1 and CDR2: SGHRS, YFSETQ. V shed 4 bases and J shed 2 bases, with 6 bases lying between them. The DNA for the CDR3 is TGCGCCAGCAGCGACAGTCAAGAGACCCAGTACTTC. Translation gives CASSDSQETQYF.

This clone was observed a single time. This sample also contains other DNA sequences that code for the same CDR3. The rearrangement links TRBV5-1 to TRBJ1-5, with D possibly being TRBD1 (5 bases). V lost 4 bases, J lost 1 base, and 9 bases lay in between. Per the germline V gene, CDR1 is SGHRS and CDR2 is YFSETQ. CDR3 length: 14 residues. The CDR3 loop reads CASSLGESNQPQHF. The CDR3 region has the DNA TGCGCCAGCAGCCTGGGGGAGAGCAATCAGCCCCAGCATTTT.

The rearrangement uses TRBV2 and TRBJ2-5, with TRBD2 identical over 7 bases. The germline V gene has CDR1 SNHLY and CDR2 FYNNEI. The CDR3 has 15 residues. Unmatched junction bases numbered 7, after V lost 4 bases and J lost 2 bases. The CDR3 sequence is CASSGTAGAQETQYF. The CDR3 DNA reads as TGTGCCAGCAGTGGTACGGCGGGAGCTCAAGAGACCCAGTACTTC.

The count of this clone is one. The chain couples TRBV7-2 to TRBJ2-7; 9 positions agree with TRBD2. With 1 base clipped from V and 2 bases from J, the junction kept 9 bases outside the gene matches. The CDR3 totals 17 residues. Germline V gives CDR1 SGHTA, CDR2 FQGNSA. The chain's CDR3 is CASSLEASGTFPYEQYF. For the CDR3, the DNA is TGTGCCAGCAGCTTAGAGGCTAGCGGGACCTTTCCCTACGAGCAGTACTTC.

The chain combines TRBV5-6 with TRBJ2-2; 10 positions match TRBD1. Trimming at V came to 5 bases and at J to 5 bases, leaving 15 bases not matched to a gene. The CDR3 has 18 amino acids. From germline, CDR1 is SGHDT and CDR2 YYEEEE. CDR3 sequence reads: CASRALGQGSLGTGELFF. CDR3 DNA sequence: TGTGCCAGCAGGGCCCTGGGACAGGGGTCCTTAGGGACCGGGGAGCTGTTTTTT.

This clone occurred a few times. The CDR3 sequence: CASSLTGLDNEQFF. CDR3 nucleotides: TGTGCCAGCAGCTTAACCGGACTAGACAATGAGCAGTTCTTC. The chain uses TRBV7-3 and TRBJ2-1; the match to TRBD2 covers 7 bases. Germline V gives CDR1 SGHTA, CDR2 FQGTGA. The junction had 1 base not matched to a gene; V was cut back by 0 bases and J by 5 bases. The length of the CDR3 is 14 residues.

The rearrangement links TRBV4-2 to TRBJ2-7, with D maybe TRBD2 (6 bases). CDR3 length: 14 amino acids. Germline lookup yields CDR1 LGHNA and CDR2 YNFKEQ. V lost 0 bases and J lost 11, with 17 bases in between. The chain's CDR3 is CASSQDLVGTSKYF. The CDR3 DNA reads as TGTGCCAGCAGCCAAGATTTGGTAGGGACTTCTAAGTACTTC.

This chain links TRBV29-1 with TRBJ1-1; no reliable D call. The CDR3 is 10 residues long. Trimming removed 2 bases from V and 10 bases from J, with 8 bases in between. Germline V gene lookup returns CDR1 SQVTM and CDR2 ANQGSEA. In nucleotides, the CDR3 is TGCAGCGTTGAAAAAGAACTAGCTTTCTTT. Its protein product is CSVEKELAFF.

The chain carries TRBV4-1 and TRBJ1-4; D unresolved. CDR1 is MGHRA and CDR2 is YSYEKL in the germline V gene. The CDR3 covers 17 residues. The V end lost 1 base, the J end lost 8 bases, and 20 bases lay between the germline ends. The CDR3 here is CASSQGRVFGRGEKLFF. In DNA form, the CDR3 reads TGCGCCAGCAGCCAAGGTAGGGTGTTCGGGAGAGGCGAAAAACTGTTTTTT.

The rearrangement links TRBV28 to TRBJ2-5; 12 bases fit TRBD1. The CDR3 is 18 residues long. V trimming: 6 bases; J trimming: 2 bases; junction bases outside the gene matches: 13. CDR1 and CDR2 (germline): MDHEN, SYDVKM. DNA for the CDR3: TGTGCCAGCAGCCCCGCCGGGACAGGGGGCATTGCACAAGAGACCCAGTACTTC. Its translation: CASSPAGTGGIAQETQYF.

CDR3 amino acids: CSVLLDRNSNQPQHF. The CDR3 DNA reads TGCAGCGTCCTGTTGGACAGAAATAGCAATCAGCCCCAGCATTTT. The gene calls are TRBV29-1 and TRBJ1-5; a possible D gene is TRBD1 (6 bases). V shed 6 bases and J shed 0 bases, with 15 bases lying between them. The length of the CDR3 is 15 residues. Per the germline V gene, CDR1 is SQVTM and CDR2 is ANQGSEA.

This chain connects TRBV4-3 to TRBJ1-1; D is uncertain. In germline, CDR1 is LGHNA, CDR2 YSLEER. The CDR3 runs to 12 residues. The V gene lost 2 bases and the J gene lost 6 bases, with 7 bases spanning the gap. The CDR3 DNA follows: TGCGCCAGCAGCCAAAGCAATGCTGAAGCTTTCTTT. Encoded protein: CASSQSNAEAFF.

The rearrangement links TRBV4-1 to TRBJ2-2; D is ambiguous. Per germline, CDR1 MGHRA and CDR2 YSYEKL. The V gene lost 2 bases and the J gene lost 9 bases, with 7 bases spanning the gap. This CDR3 spans 12 amino acids. In DNA, the CDR3 is TGCGCCAGCAGCCAAATAGCCAGGGAGCTGTTTTTT. Protein product: CASSQIARELFF.

Comment on this clone: Other nucleotide sequences from this sample produce the same CDR3. The chain couples TRBV28 to TRBJ1-5; no reliable D call. This CDR3 is built from 14 residues. V was clipped by 3 bases and J by 1 base, with 7 bases between them. CDR1 and CDR2 (germline): MDHEN, SYDVKM. The CDR3 region is CASSFTSSNQPQHF. The CDR3 DNA follows: TGTGCCAGCAGTTTCACCAGCAGCAATCAGCCCCAGCATTTT.

The J gene is TRBJ1-1, the V gene TRBV11-2, with D hard to call. The CDR3 is 15 amino acids. The germline V and J ends were trimmed by 1 base and 1 base, with 10 bases remaining between them. The V gene's germline CDR1 is SGHAT and CDR2 FQNNGV. The CDR3 spells CASSLGRDPNTEAFF. CDR3 sequence (DNA): TGTGCCAGCAGCTTAGGCAGAGACCCGAACACTGAAGCTTTCTTT. The variable domain in full, completed from reference TRBV11-2 and TRBJ1-1, reads EAGVAQSPRYKIIEKRQSVAFWCNPISGHATLYWYQQILGQGPKLLIQFQNNGVVDDSQLPKDRFSAERLKGVDSTLKIQPAKLEDSAVYLCASSLGRDPNTEAFFGQGTRLTVV.

The genes are TRBV4-1 and TRBJ1-4, with TRBD1 matching 7 bases. The CDR3 length is 16 residues. The J segment lost 7 bases and the V segment lost 4 bases, leaving 12 bases of the junction unmatched. Germline CDR1 MGHRA, CDR2 YSYEKL. CDR3 bases: TGCGCCAGCAGCCGCGGCACAGGGGCCGTTGGTGAAAAACTGTTTTTT. Protein sequence: CASSRGTGAVGEKLFF.

This chain connects TRBV4-2 to TRBJ2-1, with 10 bases fitting TRBD2. CDR1 is LGHNA, CDR2 YNFKEQ, per germline. V gave up 0 bases and J gave up 8 bases; unmatched junction bases: 10. CDR3 length: 17 residues. In nucleotides, the CDR3 is TGTGCCAGCAGCCAAGACGCGGGAGCGGGAGGGCAGGATGAGCAGTTCTTC. Its translation: CASSQDAGAGGQDEQFF.

This chain links TRBV4-3 with TRBJ2-3, with 8 bases lining up with TRBD2. Germline V gene lookup returns CDR1 LGHNA and CDR2 YSLEER. The V and J ends lost 2 bases and 2 bases, in that order; junction bases with no gene match: 12. The CDR3 length is 18 residues. This chain's CDR3 is CASSQSAPAGGITDTQYF. The CDR3 bases are TGCGCCAGCAGCCAAAGTGCCCCTGCGGGAGGTATCACAGATACGCAGTATTTT.

The table lists this clone with many counts. The genes are TRBV18 and TRBJ2-3; D remains ambiguous. This CDR3 has 16 amino acids. Trimming left V 1 base short and J 3 bases short, with 14 bases between. CDR1 and CDR2 from the germline V gene are KGHSH and LQKENI. DNA of the CDR3: TGTGCCAGCTCACCACGTAATCAAGGTGGGACAGATACGCAGTATTTT. Translation gives CASSPRNQGGTDTQYF.

This clone was found a few times. A read error may account for a junction end that differs from germline. The chain couples TRBV7-9 to TRBJ1-1; D uncertain. This CDR3 has 12 amino acids. Germline V CDR1 and CDR2: SEHNR, FQNEAQ (reference sequence). The CDR3 loop reads CASSGSGPTYSF. In DNA, the CDR3 is TGTGCCAGCAGCGGTTCCGGGCCAACCTATTCCTTT.

V is TRBV28 and J is TRBJ1-1; D is perhaps TRBD1 (5 bases). Germline CDR1 is MDHEN and CDR2 is SYDVKM. V was clipped by 6 bases and J by 1 base, with 18 bases between them. This CDR3 has 16 amino acids. CDR3 protein: CASSPPGRRQNTEAFF. The CDR3 region has the DNA TGTGCCAGCAGCCCCCCGGGGCGGCGGCAGAACACTGAAGCTTTCTTT.

The chain is built from TRBV4-2 and TRBJ2-7, with D perhaps TRBD2 (5 bases). V was clipped by 0 bases and J by 4 bases, with 19 bases between them. This CDR3 contains 17 residues. Germline V gene lookup returns CDR1 LGHNA and CDR2 YNFKEQ. This CDR3 reads CASSQDHGRGPAYEQYF. CDR3 in DNA: TGTGCCAGCAGCCAAGACCATGGGCGCGGGCCAGCGTACGAGCAGTACTTC.

The chain links TRBV5-1 to TRBJ1-1; D is possibly TRBD1 (6 bases). The ends were cut back, 2 bases at V and 11 bases at J, with 16 bases in the middle. CDR1 is SGHRS and CDR2 is YFSETQ in the germline V gene. CDR3 length equals 13 residues. This CDR3 is CASSFEQNTGAFF. The CDR3 DNA reads TGCGCCAGCAGCTTCGAACAAAACACAGGGGCTTTCTTT.

This clone was found many times. Other nucleotide sequences in the sample specify the same CDR3. The rearrangement links TRBV14 to TRBJ1-1; D may be TRBD1 (5 bases). The CDR3 covers 13 residues. From germline, CDR1 is SGHDN and CDR2 FVKESK. Trimming took off 3 bases at V and 1 base at J, with 6 bases between the two ends. Written as DNA, the CDR3 is TGTGCCAGCAGCCAGGGACGGAACACTGAAGCTTTCTTT. Amino acids: CASSQGRNTEAFF.

A word on this clone: Possible read error: a much larger clone is one base away. The rearrangement uses TRBV5-4 and TRBJ2-7; D is uncertain. The length of the CDR3 is 12 residues. Germline CDR1 and CDR2: SGHNT and YYREEE (reference sequence). Trimming stripped 3 bases from V and 0 bases from J, with 4 bases between. This chain's CDR3 is CASSSSSYEQYF. In DNA form, the CDR3 reads TGTGCCAGCAGCTCCAGCTCCTACGAGCAGTACTTC.

This clone turned up a few times. The rearrangement uses TRBV28 and TRBJ1-2; D is perhaps TRBD1 (6 bases). V was cut by 4 bases and J by 8 bases, with 11 bases left in between. CDR1 MDHEN and CDR2 SYDVKM come from the germline V gene. The length of the CDR3 is 12 residues. The CDR3 nucleotides are TGTGCCAGCAGTTACAGGGTTTACGGCTACACCTTC. This gives the protein CASSYRVYGYTF.

In nucleotides, the CDR3 is TGTGCCAGCAGTGAAATCGGGGGACAGGGAAGTGGTCAGCCCCAGCATTTT. Protein product: CASSEIGGQGSGQPQHF. The chain uses TRBV2 and TRBJ1-5; TRBD1 aligns across 9 bases. CDR1 is SNHLY, CDR2 FYNNEI, per germline. The J segment lost 6 bases and the V segment lost 2 bases, leaving 11 bases of the junction unmatched. The CDR3 has 17 amino acids.

The chain is built from TRBV18 and TRBJ2-7, with a possible D match to TRBD1 (6 bases). Germline loops: CDR1 KGHSH, CDR2 LQKENI. The CDR3 loop spans 15 amino acids. V lost 6 bases, J lost 6 bases, and 21 bases lay in between. The CDR3 is CASSHGTNRDSEQYF. CDR3 bases: TGTGCCAGCTCCCACGGTACTAACAGGGATTCCGAGCAGTACTTC.

Notes on this clone: The same CDR3 can be traced to other DNA sequences in this sample. This chain uses TRBV2 with TRBJ2-1; 7 bases align to TRBD2. The CDR3 contains 12 residues. The trim removed 7 bases at V and 6 bases at J, leaving 3 bases unmatched. Germline-derived CDR1 and CDR2 are SNHLY and FYNNEI. CDR3 loop: CASMGGGNEQFF. The CDR3 bases are TGTGCCAGCATGGGGGGGGGCAATGAGCAGTTCTTC.